Listed below are T cell receptor beta chains from one sample, sequenced in a study. TCRdb recomputed calls from the RT-PCR reads with MiXCR, one row per CDR3 protein. The top ten hold 3.6% of the sample, which has approximately 720,000 distinct CDR3 sequences, 14% seen once. Sequenced sample: memory CD4+ T cells from blood. These receptors were collected from a female donor in good health, serving as a healthy control. CDR3s include the opening cysteine and the closing phenylalanine or tryptophan. Fields, in order: J gene, D gene, V gene, CDR3 protein. A D gene is named only where the DNA matches it firmly.

J gene: TRBJ2-3; D gene: TRBD2; V gene: TRBV5-1; CDR3 protein: CASSTGLAADTQYF
J gene: TRBJ2-1; D gene: TRBD1; V gene: TRBV12-3/TRBV12-4; CDR3 protein: CASRGTGDSGNEQFF
J gene: TRBJ1-5; D gene: -; V gene: TRBV12-3/TRBV12-4; CDR3 protein: CASSLEQLNQPQHF
J gene: TRBJ2-7; D gene: TRBD2; V gene: TRBV28; CDR3 protein: CASRPMTSGTYEQYF
J gene: TRBJ1-1; D gene: -; V gene: TRBV10-3; CDR3 protein: CAIRRQGIENTEAFF
J gene: TRBJ2-1; D gene: TRBD1; V gene: TRBV20-1; CDR3 protein: CSVGDRGSIEQFF
J gene: TRBJ1-1; D gene: -; V gene: TRBV6-2/TRBV6-3; CDR3 protein: CASSFWVSTEAFF
J gene: TRBJ1-2; D gene: -; V gene: TRBV4-3; CDR3 protein: CASSQDTIGSNYGYTF
J gene: TRBJ2-1; D gene: -; V gene: TRBV28; CDR3 protein: CASSPRRLYNEQFF
J gene: TRBJ2-5; D gene: -; V gene: TRBV2; CDR3 protein: CASSEPAGETQYF
J gene: TRBJ1-1; D gene: -; V gene: TRBV28; CDR3 protein: CASSAARASYRAEAFF
J gene: TRBJ2-5; D gene: TRBD2; V gene: TRBV6-2/TRBV6-3; CDR3 protein: CASSYALAGGRGGETQYF
J gene: TRBJ2-3; D gene: TRBD2; V gene: TRBV10-1; CDR3 protein: CASSGGSGKPLTDTQYF
J gene: TRBJ1-1; D gene: -; V gene: TRBV13; CDR3 protein: CASSLNSGGNNEAFF
J gene: TRBJ2-7; D gene: -; V gene: TRBV27; CDR3 protein: CASSLQSGPYEQYF
J gene: TRBJ2-2; D gene: -; V gene: TRBV5-5; CDR3 protein: CASSLATGDTGELFF
J gene: TRBJ2-3; D gene: -; V gene: TRBV3-1; CDR3 protein: CASSQDVSGEDTQYF
J gene: TRBJ1-6; D gene: -; V gene: TRBV29-1; CDR3 protein: CSVGEGHSNSPLHF
J gene: TRBJ2-5; D gene: TRBD1; V gene: TRBV28; CDR3 protein: CASSYGGGQGIETQYF
J gene: TRBJ2-1; D gene: TRBD2; V gene: TRBV18; CDR3 protein: CASSPPSLAGEQFF
J gene: TRBJ1-6; D gene: TRBD1; V gene: TRBV25-1; CDR3 protein: CASSDTRQGGDSPLHF
J gene: TRBJ1-1; D gene: -; V gene: TRBV18; CDR3 protein: CASSPWEGSNTEAFF
J gene: TRBJ2-3; D gene: TRBD1; V gene: TRBV29-1; CDR3 protein: CSVEETGRRADTQYF
J gene: TRBJ2-1; D gene: -; V gene: TRBV9; CDR3 protein: CASSVATGTDYNEQFF